This T cell receptor beta chain was identified in a study of shared clonotypes between healthy human individuals. Terminally differentiated effector memory CD45RA+ cells were left out of the naive CD8 fraction, which was CD45RO-negative and positively selected for CCR7. Every donor, a Caucasian adult, lived in Nashville, Tennessee. Whole-study results and caveats: Non-shared clonotypes had lower generation probabilities than those shared by all four donors.

The table lists this clone with a count of one. Its target is not known. Profiling relied on immunoSEQ multiplex PCR, and the TCRdb table lists in-frame clones only, not all of them. The sample contains about 2,100,000 clones, roughly 91% of which appear only once. CDR3 length: 15 amino acids. Germline V CDR1 and CDR2: SGHNT, YYREEE (reference sequence). J lost 3 bases, V lost 4 bases, and 4 bases had no gene match. This receptor was identified in a young man in good health. Some clones in this sample may be carry-over from other donors' samples. The J gene is TRBJ2-3, the V gene TRBV5-4; 11 bases map to TRBD2. Sample: naive CD8+ T cells from PBMCs. The DNA for the CDR3 is TGTGCCAGCAGCGAGGGACTAGCGGATACAGATACGCAGTATTTT. Encoded protein: CASSEGLADTDTQYF.